The clone carrying this T cell receptor (beta chain) occurred once. Using immunoSEQ multiplex PCR, the repertoire was profiled, and TCRdb retains in-frame clones only, with some absent. This table has 65,000 to 85,000 clones, about 85% appearing once. This sample was taken from a study of OX40 agonist ivuxolimab in advanced cancers. The specimen was CD4+ or CD8+ T cells sorted from blood, collected in a trial of the OX40 agonist ivuxolimab. The sequence was collected from an adult with an advanced solid tumor such as melanoma, head and neck, liver or kidney cancer.

CDR3 loop: CASQTGYNEQFF. Here the CDR3 DNA reads TGTGCCAGTCAAACAGGGTACAATGAGCAGTTCTTC. The chain couples TRBV28 to TRBJ2-1, with a weak D call TRBD1 (6 bases). The CDR3 consists of 12 residues. Germline V lookup: CDR1 MDHEN, CDR2 SYDVKM. The V gene lost 9 bases and the J gene lost 4 bases, with 10 bases spanning the gap.